The 14 T cell receptor beta chains in this list originate from one sample, sequenced in a study of technical replicates of blood from a handful of donors. The table came from immunoSEQ multiplex PCR; TCRdb's copy has only in-frame clones and leaves some out. Among 70,000 to 75,000 clones, just under 95% were seen once, and the ten largest hold 0.25%. Sample: T cells isolated from PBMCs. Receptors originate from a human donor in good health.

The V and J genes are TRBV10-2 and TRBJ1-5, with no clear D. Germline CDR1 reads WSHSY; CDR2 reads SAAADI. CDR3 length equals 13 residues. V was shortened by 2 bases and J by 9 bases, with 11 bases between the two germline ends. CDR3 amino acids: CASSENSGLPQHF. In nucleotides, the CDR3 is TGCGCCAGCAGTGAGAACAGTGGACTGCCCCAGCATTTT.

V and J are TRBV5-1 and TRBJ2-2; 10 bases fit TRBD2. CDR3 length equals 15 residues. Germline CDR1 and CDR2: SGHRS and YFSETQ. J gave up 5 bases and V 3 bases, and 4 bases lay outside the gene matches. CDR3 sequence: CASSSLAGETGELFF. The CDR3 DNA sequence: TGCGCCAGCAGCTCGCTAGCGGGGGAAACCGGGGAGCTGTTTTTT.

The chain uses TRBV6-1 and TRBJ2-5; maybe TRBD1 (6 bases). CDR1 is MNHNS, CDR2 SASEGT, per germline. There are 14 residues in the CDR3. Between the trimmed V and J ends, which lost 2 bases and 3 bases, there was a span of 10 bases. CDR3 in DNA: TGTGCCAGCAGTGAATTCGGGGACAAAGAGACCCAGTACTTC. As protein: CASSEFGDKETQYF.

The chain links TRBV7-2 to TRBJ2-7; 9 bases match TRBD2. The junction had 6 bases not matched to a gene; V was cut back by 3 bases and J by 6 bases. The CDR3 sequence is 14 residues long. CDR1 and CDR2 (germline): SGHTA, FQGNSA. CDR3 sequence (DNA): TGTGCCAGCAGCTTTAGAGCGGGAGGAAGCGAGCAGTACTTC. Amino acid sequence: CASSFRAGGSEQYF.

The chain recombines TRBV7-2 with TRBJ1-1; tentative D call: TRBD1 (5 bases). Trimming shortened V by 1 base and J by 0 bases, and 18 bases separated the two germline ends. Looked up from germline, CDR1 is SGHTA and CDR2 is FQGNSA. There are 18 residues in the CDR3. For the CDR3, the DNA is TGTGCCAGCAGCTTAGGTAGTGGTATTCGACAGTTGAACACTGAAGCTTTCTTT. Amino acids: CASSLGSGIRQLNTEAFF. Full variable domain (missing parts from reference TRBV7-2 and TRBJ1-1): GAGVSQSPSNKVTEKGKDVELRCDPISGHTALYWYRQSLGQGLEFLIYFQGNSAPDKSGLPSDRFSAERTGGSVSTLTIQRTQQEDSAVYLCASSLGSGIRQLNTEAFFGQGTRLTVV.

The rearrangement links TRBV6-4 to TRBJ1-2, with D perhaps matching TRBD1 (5 bases). The germline gives CDR1 MRHNA, CDR2 SNTAGT. The V gene lost 2 bases and the J gene lost 1 base, with 5 bases spanning the gap. The CDR3 contains 13 residues. The CDR3 nucleotides are TGTGCCAGCAGTGACGACAGTAACTATGGCTACACCTTC. Its protein product is CASSDDSNYGYTF.

This clone appeared a single time. The chain combines TRBV6-5 with TRBJ1-4, with 8 positions matching TRBD1. Trimming took 5 bases from V and 6 from J; bases not matched to a gene: 8. The CDR3 has 15 amino acids. Germline V gene sequence: CDR1 MNHEY, CDR2 SVGAGI. This CDR3 reads CASSVRDRSDEKLFF. As DNA, the CDR3 is TGTGCCAGCAGTGTCCGGGACAGGTCCGATGAAAAACTGTTTTTT.

This clone showed up just once. The CDR3 region has the DNA TGCGCCAGCAGCTTGGACAGGGCCACCGGGGAGCTGTTTTTT. Translation gives CASSLDRATGELFF. V usage is TRBV5-1 and J usage is TRBJ2-2, with a tentative D call TRBD1 (6 bases). CDR1 is SGHRS and CDR2 is YFSETQ in the germline V gene. V lost 0 bases and J lost 4, with 7 bases in between. The CDR3 consists of 14 residues.

The J gene is TRBJ2-7, the V gene TRBV13, with D unresolved. The CDR3 has 14 residues. V was trimmed by 0 bases and J by 7 bases, leaving 13 bases between them. CDR1 is PRHDT, CDR2 FYEKMQ, per germline (reference sequence). CDR3 sequence reads: CASSLGARSGEQYF. The DNA for the CDR3 is TGTGCCAGCAGCTTAGGAGCGAGATCTGGAGAGCAGTACTTC.

The chain uses TRBV5-8 and TRBJ1-5; a weak D match, TRBD1 (5 bases). The CDR3 is 13 amino acids. Per germline, CDR1 SGHTS and CDR2 YDEGEE. Trimming stripped 2 bases from V and 6 bases from J, with 9 bases between. The CDR3 protein is CASSFSQAQPQHF. CDR3 DNA sequence: TGTGCCAGCAGCTTTTCACAGGCTCAGCCCCAGCATTTT.

V gene TRBV4-1 combines with J gene TRBJ1-5; the D is unclear. The CDR3 spans 15 residues. The V gene's germline CDR1 is MGHRA and CDR2 YSYEKL. V dropped 4 bases and J dropped 1 base, with 11 bases sitting between them. DNA of the CDR3: TGCGCCAGCAGCCCGATTGACGGGAGCAATCAGCCCCAGCATTTT. This encodes CASSPIDGSNQPQHF.

The gene calls are TRBV11-2 and TRBJ2-7; TRBD2 matches 8 bases. This CDR3 is 15 amino acids long. Germline-derived CDR1 and CDR2 are SGHAT and FQNNGV. Trimming cost V 6 bases and J 0 bases; bases outside gene matches: 7. In DNA, the CDR3 is TGTGCCAGCAGTCCTAGCGGGTCCTCCTCCTACGAGCAGTACTTC. Residues: CASSPSGSSSYEQYF. The full variable domain, completed using reference TRBV11-2 and TRBJ2-7, is EAGVAQSPRYKIIEKRQSVAFWCNPISGHATLYWYQQILGQGPKLLIQFQNNGVVDDSQLPKDRFSAERLKGVDSTLKIQPAKLEDSAVYLCASSPSGSSSYEQYFGPGTRLTVT.

V and J are TRBV28 and TRBJ2-7; 10 bases match TRBD2. The CDR3 sequence is 14 residues long. Germline V lookup: CDR1 MDHEN, CDR2 SYDVKM. The ends lost 7 bases at V and 2 bases at J; junction bases unmatched: 5. Here the CDR3 DNA reads TGTGCCAGCACCGATACTAGCGGGACCTACGAGCAGTACTTC. Protein: CASTDTSGTYEQYF.

The gene calls are TRBV4-2 and TRBJ1-5; 7 bases line up with TRBD1. The CDR3 is made up of 15 amino acids. V gave up 1 base and J gave up 5 bases; unmatched junction bases: 5. From germline, CDR1 is LGHNA and CDR2 YNFKEQ. The CDR3 loop is CASSQGQGWYQPQHF. The CDR3 bases are TGTGCCAGCAGCCAAGGACAGGGATGGTATCAGCCCCAGCATTTT.